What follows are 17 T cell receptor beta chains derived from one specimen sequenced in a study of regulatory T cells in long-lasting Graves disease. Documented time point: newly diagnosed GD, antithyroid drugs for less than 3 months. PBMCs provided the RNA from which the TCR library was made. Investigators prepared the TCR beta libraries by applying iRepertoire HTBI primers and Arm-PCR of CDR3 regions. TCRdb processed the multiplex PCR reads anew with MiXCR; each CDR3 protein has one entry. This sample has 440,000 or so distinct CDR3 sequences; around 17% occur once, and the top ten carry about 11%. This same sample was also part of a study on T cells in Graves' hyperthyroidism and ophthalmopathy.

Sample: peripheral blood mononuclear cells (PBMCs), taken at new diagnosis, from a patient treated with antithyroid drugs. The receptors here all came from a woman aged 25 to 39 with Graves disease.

CDR3: CASSQDRELFF. CDR3 coding DNA: TGCGCCAGCAGCCAAGACAGGGAGCTGTTTTTT. The chain couples TRBV4-1 to TRBJ2-2; D call uncertain. The CDR3 sequence is 11 residues long. Trimming cost V 0 bases and J 9 bases, with 2 bases left between them. Germline lookup yields CDR1 MGHRA and CDR2 YSYEKL.

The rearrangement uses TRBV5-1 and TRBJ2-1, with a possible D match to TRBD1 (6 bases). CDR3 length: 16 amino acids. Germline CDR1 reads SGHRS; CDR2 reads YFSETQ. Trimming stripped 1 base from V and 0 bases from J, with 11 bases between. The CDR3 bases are TGCGCCAGCAGCTTGCTAGGACAGAGCTCCTACAATGAGCAGTTCTTC. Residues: CASSLLGQSSYNEQFF.

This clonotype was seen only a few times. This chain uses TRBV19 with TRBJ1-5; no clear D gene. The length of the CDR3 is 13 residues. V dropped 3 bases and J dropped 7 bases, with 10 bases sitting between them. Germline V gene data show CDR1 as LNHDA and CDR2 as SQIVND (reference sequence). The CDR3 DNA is TGTGCCAGTAGTATCACCGGCAGGCAGCCCCAGCATTTT. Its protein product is CASSITGRQPQHF.

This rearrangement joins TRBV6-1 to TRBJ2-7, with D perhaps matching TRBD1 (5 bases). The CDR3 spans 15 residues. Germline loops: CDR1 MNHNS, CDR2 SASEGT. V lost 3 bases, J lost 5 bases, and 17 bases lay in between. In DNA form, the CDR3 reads TGTGCCAGCAGTGACTCGGGCAGGGTCTACGACGAGCAGTACTTC. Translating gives CASSDSGRVYDEQYF.

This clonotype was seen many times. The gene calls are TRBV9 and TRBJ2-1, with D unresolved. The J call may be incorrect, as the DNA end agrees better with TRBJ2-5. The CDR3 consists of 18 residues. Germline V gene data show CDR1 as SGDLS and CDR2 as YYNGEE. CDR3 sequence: CASSGAGGVTMDIETQYF. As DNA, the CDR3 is TGTGCCAGCAGCGGGGCCGGTGGCGTCACAATGGATATAGAGACCCAGTACTTC.

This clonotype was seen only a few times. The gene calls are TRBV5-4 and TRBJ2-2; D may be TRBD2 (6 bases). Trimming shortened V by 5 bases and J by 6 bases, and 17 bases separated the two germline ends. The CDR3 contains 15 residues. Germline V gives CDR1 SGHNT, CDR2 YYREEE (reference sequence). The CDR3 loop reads CASRELGGGAGELFF. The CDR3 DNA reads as TGTGCCAGCAGGGAACTAGGAGGAGGGGCCGGGGAGCTGTTTTTT.

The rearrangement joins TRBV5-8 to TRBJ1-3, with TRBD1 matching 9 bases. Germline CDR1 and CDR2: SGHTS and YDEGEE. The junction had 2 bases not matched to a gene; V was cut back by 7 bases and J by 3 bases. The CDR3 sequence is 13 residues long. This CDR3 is CASLDRGGNTIYF. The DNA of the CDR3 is TGTGCCAGCCTGGACAGGGGTGGAAACACCATATATTTT.

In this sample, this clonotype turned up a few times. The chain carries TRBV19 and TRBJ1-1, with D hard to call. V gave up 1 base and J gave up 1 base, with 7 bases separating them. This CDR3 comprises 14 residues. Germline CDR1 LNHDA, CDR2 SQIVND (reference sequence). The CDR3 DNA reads TGTGCCAGTAGTATAGTATCGGGGAACACTGAAGCTTTCTTT. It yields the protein CASSIVSGNTEAFF.

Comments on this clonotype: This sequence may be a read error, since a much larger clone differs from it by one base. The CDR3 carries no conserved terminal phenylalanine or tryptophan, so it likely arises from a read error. In DNA, the CDR3 is TGTGCCAGCAGCTCCGCCCCGGGGAACACTGAAGCTTTCTTG. This gives the protein CASSSAPGNTEAFL. The genes are TRBV11-2 and TRBJ1-1; D is undetermined. Germline V gives CDR1 SGHAT, CDR2 FQNNGV. V was shortened by 4 bases and J by 1 base, with 10 bases between the two germline ends. This CDR3 is built from 14 residues.

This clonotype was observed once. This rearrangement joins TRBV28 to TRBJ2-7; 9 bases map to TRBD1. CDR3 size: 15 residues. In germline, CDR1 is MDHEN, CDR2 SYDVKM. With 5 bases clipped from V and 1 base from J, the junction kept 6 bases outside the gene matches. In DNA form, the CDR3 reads TGTGCCAGCAGTGAAGCCGGGACAGGGTCCTACGAGCAGTACTTC. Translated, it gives CASSEAGTGSYEQYF.

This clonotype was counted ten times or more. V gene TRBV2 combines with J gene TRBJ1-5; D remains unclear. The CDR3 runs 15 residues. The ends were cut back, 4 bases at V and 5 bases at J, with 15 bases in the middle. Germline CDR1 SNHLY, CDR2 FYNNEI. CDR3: CASSGEGRGYQPQHF. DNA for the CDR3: TGTGCCAGCAGTGGGGAAGGGAGAGGGTATCAGCCCCAGCATTTT.

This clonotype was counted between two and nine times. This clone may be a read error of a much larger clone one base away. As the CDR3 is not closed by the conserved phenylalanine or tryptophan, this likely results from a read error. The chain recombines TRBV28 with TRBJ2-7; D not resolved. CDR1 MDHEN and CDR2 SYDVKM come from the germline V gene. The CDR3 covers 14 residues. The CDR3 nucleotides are TGTGCCAGCGGTTTGCGGTTCCCCTCCTACGAGCAGTACTCC. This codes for CASGLRFPSYEQYS.

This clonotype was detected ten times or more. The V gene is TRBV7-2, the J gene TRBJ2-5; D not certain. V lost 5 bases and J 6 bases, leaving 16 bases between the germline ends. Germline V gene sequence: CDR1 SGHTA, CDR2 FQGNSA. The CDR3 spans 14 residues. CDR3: CASSQQFLGKTQYF. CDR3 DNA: TGTGCCAGCAGCCAGCAGTTTTTGGGCAAGACCCAGTACTTC. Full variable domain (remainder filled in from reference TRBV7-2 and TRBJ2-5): GAGVSQSPSNKVTEKGKDVELRCDPISGHTALYWYRQSLGQGLEFLIYFQGNSAPDKSGLPSDRFSAERTGGSVSTLTIQRTQQEDSAVYLCASSQQFLGKTQYFGPGTRLLVL.

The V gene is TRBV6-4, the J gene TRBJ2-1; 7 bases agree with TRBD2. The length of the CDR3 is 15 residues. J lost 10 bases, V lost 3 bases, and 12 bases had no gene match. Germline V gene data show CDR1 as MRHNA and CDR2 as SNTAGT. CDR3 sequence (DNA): TGTGCCAGCAGTGAAGCCGCTAGCGGCTACAGGGAGCAGTTCTTC. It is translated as CASSEAASGYREQFF.

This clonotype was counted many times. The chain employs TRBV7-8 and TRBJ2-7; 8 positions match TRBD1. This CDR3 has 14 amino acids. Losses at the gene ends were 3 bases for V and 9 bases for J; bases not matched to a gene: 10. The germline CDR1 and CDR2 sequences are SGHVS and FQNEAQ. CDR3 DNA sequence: TGTGCCAGCAGCTTTTCCCGGACAGGGACATGGCAGTACTTC. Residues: CASSFSRTGTWQYF.

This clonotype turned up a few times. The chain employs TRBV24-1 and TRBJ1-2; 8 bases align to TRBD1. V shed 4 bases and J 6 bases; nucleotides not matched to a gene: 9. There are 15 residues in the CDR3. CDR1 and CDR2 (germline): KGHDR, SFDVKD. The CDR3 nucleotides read TGTGCCACCAGTGACTGGGGACAGGAGGAAGATGGCTACACCTTC. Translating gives CATSDWGQEEDGYTF.

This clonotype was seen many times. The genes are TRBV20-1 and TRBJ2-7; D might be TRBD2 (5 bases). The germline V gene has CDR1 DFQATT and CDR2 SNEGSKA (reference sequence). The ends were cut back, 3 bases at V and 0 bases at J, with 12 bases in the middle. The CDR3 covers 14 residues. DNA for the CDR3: TGCAGTGCTAGTTCGAGCGGTCTCTCCTACGAGCAGTACTTC. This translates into CSASSSGLSYEQYF.